This T cell receptor beta chain was found in a study of cytomegalovirus exposure and HLA in healthy donors. V was trimmed by 1 base and J by 0 bases, leaving 7 bases between them. From germline, CDR1 is SGHRS and CDR2 YFSETQ. The CDR3 runs 14 residues. Amplification used 60 Vbeta primers and 13 Jbeta primers. Method: immunoSEQ multiplex PCR; TCRdb's copy keeps in-frame clones and lacks some. The top ten clones hold approximately 6.9% of a sample with approximately 140,000 clones, almost 80% of them seen once. This receptor was taken from a middle-aged woman in good health and CMV-seropositive. The V call is TRBV5-1, the J call TRBJ1-1; no firm D call. The sequenced material came from PBMCs. In DNA form, the CDR3 reads TGCGCCAGCAGCTTGCCGGAGATGAACACTGAAGCTTTCTTT. As protein: CASSLPEMNTEAFF. The whole variable domain, remainder taken from reference TRBV5-1 and TRBJ1-1, is KAGVTQTPRYLIKTRGQQVTLSCSPISGHRSVSWYQQTPGQGLQFLFEYFSETQRNKGNFPGRFSGRQFSNSRSEMNVSTLELGDSALYLCASSLPEMNTEAFFGQGTRLTVV.